The sequence of this TCR beta chain was determined in a study of OX40 agonist ivuxolimab in advanced cancers. There are 14 residues in the CDR3. CDR1 SGHNT and CDR2 YYREEE come from the germline V gene (reference sequence). The ends were cut back, 0 bases at V and 0 bases at J, with 6 bases in the middle. Points on this clone: Its specificity is not known.

Some clones are missing from TCRdb's copy, which holds only in-frame ones; the method was immunoSEQ multiplex PCR. Here the sample spans 60,000 to 75,000 clones, 70% to 90% being singletons. Study-level findings and limits: By week 6 at 0.1 to 3.0 mg/kg, blood CD4+ and CD8+ T cells had expanded clonally.

The specimen comprised CD4+ or CD8+ T cells sorted from blood, sampled in a trial of the OX40 agonist ivuxolimab. The origin of this receptor is an adult with an advanced solid tumor such as melanoma, head and neck, liver or kidney cancer. The chain has TRBV5-4 and TRBJ1-1; D is uncertain. CDR3 residues: CASSLERVNTEAFF. Written as DNA, the CDR3 is TGTGCCAGCAGCTTGGAGAGGGTGAACACTGAAGCTTTCTTT.